The 10 T cell receptor beta chains given below trace back to one sample, sequenced in a study of shared clonotypes between healthy human individuals. Only in-frame clones appear in the TCRdb table, and some are missing; sequencing was by immunoSEQ multiplex PCR. The table lists about 1.1 million clones, 60% to 80% of them singletons, with 0.89% in the top ten. Sequencing was carried out using memory CD4+ T cells from PBMCs. Subset reported: CD45RA-negative fraction. The receptors originated from a man aged 18 to 30 in good health. Some clones in this sample may be carry-over from other donors' samples.

The rearrangement joins TRBV19 to TRBJ2-2; 10 bases map to TRBD2. Germline trimming cut 2 bases from V and 6 bases from J; bases unmatched to any gene: 12. Per germline, CDR1 LNHDA and CDR2 SQIVND (reference sequence). CDR3 length: 18 residues. Here the CDR3 DNA reads TGTGCCAGTAGTATAAGGCTAGCGGGAGACCTCGTATCCGGGGAGCTGTTTTTT. Protein: CASSIRLAGDLVSGELFF.

V and J are TRBV5-1 and TRBJ2-5, with 14 bases matching TRBD2. The CDR3 extends over 18 amino acids. The trim removed 4 bases at V and 1 base at J, leaving 9 bases unmatched. The germline CDR1 and CDR2 sequences are SGHRS and YFSETQ. The CDR3, as DNA: TGCGCCAGCAGCCCCGGACTAGCGGGAGGCCTTACCCAAGAGACCCAGTACTTC. Its protein is CASSPGLAGGLTQETQYF.

The chain is built from TRBV25-1 and TRBJ1-4; D call uncertain. V lost 6 bases and J lost 3, with 5 bases in between. Germline loops: CDR1 MGHDK, CDR2 SYGVNS. The CDR3 has 12 amino acids. CDR3: CASRFANEKLFF. CDR3 in DNA: TGTGCCAGCAGGTTTGCTAATGAAAAACTGTTTTTT.

CDR3 DNA: TGTGCCAGCAGAAATGCCGGGACAGGGAGAGGTAATGAGCAGTTCTTC. It encodes CASRNAGTGRGNEQFF. The chain has TRBV28 and TRBJ2-1; TRBD1 agrees at 9 bases. This CDR3 spans 16 amino acids. Germline values: CDR1 MDHEN, CDR2 SYDVKM. Trimming at V came to 6 bases and at J to 7 bases, leaving 13 bases not matched to a gene.

This sequence joins TRBV9 and TRBJ2-7; D is possibly TRBD2 (6 bases). Trimming took 1 base from V and 6 from J, leaving 8 bases between them. CDR1 and CDR2 (germline): SGDLS, YYNGEE. This CDR3 is 12 amino acids long. This CDR3 is CASSVMGGEQYF. CDR3 bases: TGTGCCAGCAGCGTAATGGGGGGCGAGCAGTACTTC.

J is TRBJ2-2 and V is TRBV5-1; the match to TRBD1 covers 10 bases. Looked up from germline, CDR1 is SGHRS and CDR2 is YFSETQ. The CDR3 runs 14 residues. The J segment lost 7 bases and the V segment lost 4 bases, leaving 4 bases of the junction unmatched. CDR3 nucleotide sequence: TGCGCCAGCAGCGCCCGGACAGGGGGCGGGGAGCTGTTTTTT. It translates to CASSARTGGGELFF.

The rearrangement links TRBV28 to TRBJ1-1; D may be TRBD1 (6 bases). The ends were cut back, 3 bases at V and 7 bases at J, with 15 bases in the middle. Germline V gene lookup returns CDR1 MDHEN and CDR2 SYDVKM. This CDR3 region has 14 residues. The DNA for the CDR3 is TGTGCCAGCAGTTTTGGGGGGGCTAAGAGTGAAGCTTTCTTT. As protein: CASSFGGAKSEAFF.

The chain combines TRBV5-1 with TRBJ1-1; 11 bases match TRBD1. The CDR3 has 15 residues. Germline trimming cut 5 bases from V and 1 base from J; bases unmatched to any gene: 4. Germline V gene data show CDR1 as SGHRS and CDR2 as YFSETQ. CDR3 residues: CASRAGTGGNTEAFF. The CDR3 nucleotides are TGCGCCAGCAGGGCCGGGACAGGGGGGAACACTGAAGCTTTCTTT.

V usage is TRBV19 and J usage is TRBJ2-2, with D possibly being TRBD1 (8 bases). V lost 4 bases and J lost 5, with 11 bases in between. Germline assignment: CDR1 LNHDA and CDR2 SQIVND (reference sequence). The CDR3 spans 14 residues. Written as DNA, the CDR3 is TGTGCCAGTAGTACACAGGGGGGGACCGGGGAGCTGTTTTTT. Its translation: CASSTQGGTGELFF.

As concerns this clone: A much larger clone differs from this one at a single base, so this may be a read error. This chain connects TRBV25-1 to TRBJ1-5; 7 nucleotides line up with TRBD1. In germline, CDR1 is MGHDK, CDR2 SYGVNS. The CDR3 has 14 amino acids. The ends lost 4 bases at V and 2 bases at J; junction bases unmatched: 2. CDR3 DNA sequence: TGTGCCAGCAGTGGGACAGGAGGCAATCAGCCCCAGCATTTT. Residues: CASSGTGGNQPQHF. Supplemented by reference TRBV25-1 and TRBJ1-5, the full variable domain reads EADIYQTPRYLVIGTGKKITLECSQTMGHDKMYWYQQDPGMELHLIHYSYGVNSTEKGDLSSESTVSRIRTEHFPLTLESARPSHTSQYLCASSGTGGNQPQHFGDGTRLSIL.